The source of this T cell receptor beta chain is a study of T cells after yellow fever vaccination (dated by TCRdb to about 2019). Broadly, across the study: The SMART-Seq v4 Ultra Low Input RNA kit was used to prepare libraries from fractions with low cell numbers. To follow T-cell clones before and after both primary and booster YFV17D yellow fever vaccination, bulk TCR alpha and beta repertoires underwent longitudinal sequencing. Bulk PBMC replicates and cell subsets were isolated from blood drawn at multiple timepoints before and after both primary and secondary immunization. The cohort comprised two healthy male donors, one aged 18 to 29 and one aged 30 to 40 years. Overall study results and their limits: Because abundant contaminating clonotypes from the bulk population could be contained in FACS-sorted repertoires, computational filtering was required. Most clones expanded after primary vaccination (approximately 96% of CD4 and around 89% of CD8) were re-detected after the booster, suggesting that broad memory maintenance occurred. Because only two donors were included in the study, the extent to which the findings can be generalized is limited. The secondary T-cell response was weaker than the primary response but faster, peaking on day 5 instead of day 15. A small share of clonotypes was detected in both CD4 and CD8 compartments, with the overlap likely arising from convergent recombination.

TCR cDNA was synthesized by 5'RACE template switching, through which a universal primer site and unique molecular identifiers were introduced. Priming for cDNA synthesis came from both the TCR alpha and TCR beta constant segments. Library amplification involved two PCR steps, and the second step added sample barcodes and sequencing adapters. Sequencing of libraries was done on Illumina HiSeq 2500 (2x100 bp) or NovaSeq (2x150 bp). Concerning the study's data processing: MIGEC was used to demultiplex reads and collapse the reads into UMI consensus sequences, and MiXCR was used for V(D)J alignment. Vaccine-responding clonotypes were identified with edgeR using replicate PBMC samples, with FDR below 0.01 and a log2 fold change above 5 up to day 15 being required. CD4 or CD8 identity was assigned to each bulk clonotype according to whether the clonotype was present at higher abundance in the sequenced CD4 repertoire or the sequenced CD8 repertoire. The raw public reads went through TCRdb reprocessing: fastp at Q25, MiXCR clone calling, in-frame beta chains kept. Duplicate CDR3 protein sequences are folded into a single record with the most common DNA and genes. TCRdb's processing, not the study's, gives the V and J calls here. For this sample the table gives about 240,000 distinct CDR3 sequences, of which 6.9% were detected only once. The top ten constitute about 0.85% of the sample.

Turning to this clonotype: Its antigen is currently not known. No base qualities exist here, and no much larger clone lies one base off it.

The CDR3 numbers 18 residues from cysteine through phenylalanine. Solely the CDR3 DNA is kept, with 54 bases framed from the first base. Clipping removes 6 bases from V and 8 bases from J, with 19 as the unmatched junction base count. CDR1 and CDR2 are read off the germline V gene as SQVTM and ANQGSEA. Explained via the paper, the treatment or condition label denotes: live attenuated yellow fever vaccine strain. PBMCs were isolated from peripheral blood using a standard Ficoll-Paque protocol. Dynabeads CD4 and CD8 positive selection kits were used to isolate CD4 and CD8 T-cell fractions. TriZol was used to extract RNA from bulk PBMCs, CD4 and CD8 fractions, and dextramer-positive and dextramer-negative fractions.

This TCR was sampled from a man aged 30 to 39 who received the YFV17D yellow fever vaccine. Rearrangement joined TRBV29-1 to TRBJ2-1; the central 13 bases match TRBD2. The sequencing used CD4+ T cells sorted from PBMCs, collected 15 days after the yellow fever booster vaccination. The CDR3: CSVEGTNSRLAGGDEQFF. The DNA sequence is TGCAGCGTGGAGGGGACAAACTCCAGACTAGCGGGAGGAGATGAGCAGTTCTTC.